These T cell receptor beta chains were read from a single sample in a study of blood T cell repertoires in COVID-19. Only in-frame clones appear in the TCRdb table, and some are missing; sequencing was by immunoSEQ multiplex PCR. The table lists around 300,000 clones, 65% to 90% of them singletons. Sequenced sample: peripheral blood. These receptors were collected from a human donor in a cohort sampled during active COVID-19. CDR3s include the opening cysteine and the closing phenylalanine or tryptophan. The order of the fields is J gene, V gene, clone size, D gene, CDR3 DNA, CDR3 protein. D genes are given only for firm matches. Rows give clone size only sometimes, using once, few, many, or a class for an expanded clone.

j_gene: TRBJ2-5
v_gene: TRBV5-1
abundance: -
d_gene: TRBD1
CDR3nt: TGCGCCAGCAGCTCTGGACAGGGTTCGGGACTGAAAGAGACCCAGTACTTC
CDR3aa: CASSSGQGSGLKETQYF

j_gene: TRBJ2-2
v_gene: TRBV7-2
abundance: -
d_gene: TRBD1
CDR3nt: TGTGCCAGCAGCTTCACAGGGGGGAACACCGGGGAGCTGTTTTTT
CDR3aa: CASSFTGGNTGELFF

j_gene: TRBJ2-7
v_gene: TRBV18
abundance: few
d_gene: TRBD2
CDR3nt: TGTGCCAGCTCACGTCCGGGACTAGCGGAATACGAGCAGTACTTC
CDR3aa: CASSRPGLAEYEQYF

j_gene: TRBJ2-2
v_gene: TRBV2
abundance: -
d_gene: TRBD2
CDR3nt: TGTGCCAGCAGTGAGGCGGGAGGGGTCACCGGGGAGCTGTTTTTT
CDR3aa: CASSEAGGVTGELFF

j_gene: TRBJ2-1
v_gene: TRBV7-9
abundance: -
d_gene: TRBD2
CDR3nt: TGTGCCAGCAGCCTTCCGGGGGGAGTAGATTCCTCAGAGCAGTTCTTC
CDR3aa: CASSLPGGVDSSEQFF

j_gene: TRBJ1-5
v_gene: TRBV6-6
abundance: -
d_gene: TRBD1
CDR3nt: TGTGCCAGCAGTACACCCAGACAGGGGGGTGGGCAGCCCCAGCATTTT
CDR3aa: CASSTPRQGGGQPQHF

j_gene: TRBJ1-2
v_gene: TRBV18
abundance: -
d_gene: -
CDR3nt: TGTGCCAGCTCACCGAGGGCGGGGGGCTACACCTTC
CDR3aa: CASSPRAGGYTF

j_gene: TRBJ2-7
v_gene: TRBV4-1
abundance: once
d_gene: -
CDR3nt: TGCGCCAGCAGCCAAGGGCAGTCTACTAGCAGATACGAGCAGTACTTC
CDR3aa: CASSQGQSTSRYEQYF

j_gene: TRBJ2-2
v_gene: TRBV29-1
abundance: -
d_gene: -
CDR3nt: TGCAGCGTTGCCGCCCGGGGGGAGCTGTTTTTT
CDR3aa: CSVAARGELFF

j_gene: TRBJ2-3
v_gene: TRBV3-1/TRBV3-2
abundance: -
d_gene: -
CDR3nt: TGTGCCAGCAGCCCCTTTGGCGGTCTTAGCACAGATACGCAGTATTTT
CDR3aa: CASSPFGGLSTDTQYF

j_gene: TRBJ2-2
v_gene: TRBV19
abundance: -
d_gene: TRBD2
CDR3nt: TGTGCCAGTACTCTGACTAGCGGGAGTAACACCGGGGAGCTGTTTTTT
CDR3aa: CASTLTSGSNTGELFF

j_gene: TRBJ2-3
v_gene: TRBV3-1/TRBV3-2
abundance: -
d_gene: TRBD2
CDR3nt: TGTGCCAGCAGCCCGAACCTACTAGCGGGGGGAGATACGCAGTATTTT
CDR3aa: CASSPNLLAGGDTQYF

j_gene: TRBJ2-3
v_gene: TRBV7-9
abundance: -
d_gene: TRBD2
CDR3nt: TGTGCCAGCAGCTTGGGTGCGGGAGAAGCAACAGATACGCAGTATTTT
CDR3aa: CASSLGAGEATDTQYF

j_gene: TRBJ2-7
v_gene: TRBV29-1
abundance: once
d_gene: -
CDR3nt: TGCAGCGTTGGGGATCACTGGGTTAAACTAGCAGACTACGAGCAGTACTTC
CDR3aa: CSVGDHWVKLADYEQYF

j_gene: TRBJ2-1
v_gene: TRBV7-9
abundance: -
d_gene: -
CDR3nt: TGTGCCAGCAGCTTAGCAACAGTCGAGTTCTTC
CDR3aa: CASSLATVEFF

j_gene: TRBJ2-3
v_gene: TRBV27
abundance: -
d_gene: TRBD2
CDR3nt: TGTGCCAGCAGTTGGAGAGCGGGAGCGGGAGATACGCAGTATTTT
CDR3aa: CASSWRAGAGDTQYF

j_gene: TRBJ1-3
v_gene: TRBV3-1/TRBV3-2
abundance: -
d_gene: -
CDR3nt: TGTGCCAGCAGCCAAGATTTCTCCTCTGGAAACACCATATATTTT
CDR3aa: CASSQDFSSGNTIYF

j_gene: TRBJ2-7
v_gene: TRBV5-1
abundance: -
d_gene: TRBD1
CDR3nt: TGCGCCAGCAGCCCGCAGGGGGCAATTTTGAGCTACGAGCAGTACTTC
CDR3aa: CASSPQGAILSYEQYF

j_gene: TRBJ2-7
v_gene: TRBV5-1
abundance: -
d_gene: -
CDR3nt: TGCGCCAGCAGCGCCCCTCCAAGCCAGGGTCCCTGGCTCGAGCAGTACTTC
CDR3aa: CASSAPPSQGPWLEQYF

j_gene: TRBJ2-5
v_gene: TRBV5-4
abundance: -
d_gene: TRBD2
CDR3nt: TGTGCCAGCAGCCCCCCAGCGGGAGGGCCGGGGGAGACCCAGTACTTC
CDR3aa: CASSPPAGGPGETQYF

j_gene: TRBJ1-4
v_gene: TRBV9
abundance: -
d_gene: -
CDR3nt: TGTGCCAGCAGCGTGTTGGAGGGCGCTAATGAAAAACTGTTTTTT
CDR3aa: CASSVLEGANEKLFF

j_gene: TRBJ2-1
v_gene: TRBV7-9
abundance: -
d_gene: TRBD2
CDR3nt: TGTGCCAGCACCCTTAGCGGGGCGTCCTACAATGAGCAGTTCTTC
CDR3aa: CASTLSGASYNEQFF

j_gene: TRBJ2-3
v_gene: TRBV5-4
abundance: -
d_gene: -
CDR3nt: TGTGCCAGCACCTTCCGCAGTTCTAGCACAGATACGCAGTATTTT
CDR3aa: CASTFRSSSTDTQYF

j_gene: TRBJ2-5
v_gene: TRBV27
abundance: -
d_gene: -
CDR3nt: TGTGCCAGCAGTTGCCTGGGGGCGGATTGTGAGACCCAGTACTTC
CDR3aa: CASSCLGADCETQYF

j_gene: TRBJ2-1
v_gene: TRBV6-2/TRBV6-3
abundance: few
d_gene: TRBD2
CDR3nt: TGTGCCAGCAGCCCTCGGCCGGGACTAGTCACTGAGCAGTTCTTC
CDR3aa: CASSPRPGLVTEQFF

j_gene: TRBJ1-4
v_gene: TRBV13
abundance: -
d_gene: TRBD1
CDR3nt: TGTGCCAGCAGAGAATACTCCAGGGGGCGCCGTGAAAAACTGTTTTTT
CDR3aa: CASREYSRGRREKLFF

j_gene: TRBJ1-3
v_gene: TRBV11-2
abundance: few
d_gene: -
CDR3nt: TGTGCCAGCAGCTTAGAGGGACACGGCTCTGGAAACACCATATATTTT
CDR3aa: CASSLEGHGSGNTIYF

j_gene: TRBJ2-1
v_gene: TRBV29-1
abundance: -
d_gene: TRBD2
CDR3nt: TGCAGCGTTGAAGAACAAGGACTAGGCAATGAGCAGTTCTTC
CDR3aa: CSVEEQGLGNEQFF

j_gene: TRBJ1-1
v_gene: TRBV9
abundance: -
d_gene: TRBD1
CDR3nt: TGTGCCAGCAGCGTCCGGGGACAGGGGCCCACTGAAGCTTTCTTT
CDR3aa: CASSVRGQGPTEAFF

j_gene: TRBJ2-7
v_gene: TRBV12-3/TRBV12-4
abundance: once
d_gene: -
CDR3nt: TGTGCCAGCAGTTCCTCGGTCCACGAGCAGTACTTC
CDR3aa: CASSSSVHEQYF

j_gene: TRBJ1-5
v_gene: TRBV7-2
abundance: -
d_gene: -
CDR3nt: TGTGCCAGCAGCTTAGCTCGGGGACAGCCCCAGCATTTT
CDR3aa: CASSLARGQPQHF

j_gene: TRBJ1-4
v_gene: TRBV18
abundance: once
d_gene: -
CDR3nt: TGTGCCAGCTCAACGGGATACGGCAATGAAAAACTGTTTTTT
CDR3aa: CASSTGYGNEKLFF

j_gene: TRBJ2-7
v_gene: TRBV18
abundance: -
d_gene: TRBD1
CDR3nt: TGTGCCAGCTCAGCCCGACAGGGGGCGGAGTACTTC
CDR3aa: CASSARQGAEYF

j_gene: TRBJ2-1
v_gene: TRBV27
abundance: -
d_gene: -
CDR3nt: TGTGCCAGCAAGCTCGGGGCTAGCGCATACAATGAGCAGTTCTTC
CDR3aa: CASKLGASAYNEQFF

j_gene: TRBJ2-2
v_gene: TRBV6-2/TRBV6-3
abundance: -
d_gene: -
CDR3nt: TGTGCCAGCAGCCGGACAGCCTTAACGAACACCGGGGAGCTGTTTTTT
CDR3aa: CASSRTALTNTGELFF

j_gene: TRBJ2-1
v_gene: TRBV7-6
abundance: -
d_gene: TRBD2
CDR3nt: TGTGCCAGCAGCCCCCAAGCGGGAGCCTACAATGAGCAGTTCTTC
CDR3aa: CASSPQAGAYNEQFF

j_gene: TRBJ2-3
v_gene: TRBV7-2
abundance: -
d_gene: -
CDR3nt: TGTGCCAGCAGCTTAGGCTTCAGGGATACGCAGTATTTT
CDR3aa: CASSLGFRDTQYF

j_gene: TRBJ2-5
v_gene: TRBV2
abundance: few
d_gene: TRBD1
CDR3nt: TGTGCCAGCAGTCGAATTTCCGGGACAGCCTCAAACGAACAAGAGACCCAGTACTTC
CDR3aa: CASSRISGTASNEQETQYF

j_gene: TRBJ1-1
v_gene: TRBV3-1/TRBV3-2
abundance: -
d_gene: -
CDR3nt: TGTGCCAGCAGCCTCGGGGGGGGGCCAGCTTTCTTT
CDR3aa: CASSLGGGPAFF

j_gene: TRBJ1-4
v_gene: TRBV5-1
abundance: -
d_gene: -
CDR3nt: TGCGCCAGCAGCCCCGAGAATAGTCCTGAAAAACTGTTTTTT
CDR3aa: CASSPENSPEKLFF

j_gene: TRBJ2-3
v_gene: TRBV27
abundance: few
d_gene: -
CDR3nt: TGTGCCAGCAGTTCGAGGACAGAGGATACAGATACGCAGTATTTT
CDR3aa: CASSSRTEDTDTQYF

j_gene: TRBJ2-4
v_gene: TRBV15
abundance: -
d_gene: TRBD2
CDR3nt: TGTGCCACCAGCCCTCGAAGGGAACTAGCGGGACCGAACTTC
CDR3aa: CATSPRRELAGPNF

j_gene: TRBJ1-1
v_gene: TRBV28
abundance: -
d_gene: TRBD1
CDR3nt: TGTGCCAGCAGTCCCAACAGGGGGCGAGCTTTCTTT
CDR3aa: CASSPNRGRAFF

j_gene: TRBJ2-1
v_gene: TRBV4-2
abundance: -
d_gene: TRBD2
CDR3nt: TGTGCCAGCAGCCAAGAAGGGGGACTAGCGGCCAATGAGCAGTTCTTC
CDR3aa: CASSQEGGLAANEQFF

j_gene: TRBJ2-4
v_gene: TRBV5-1
abundance: -
d_gene: -
CDR3nt: TGCGCCAGCAGCTTGGCAGCAGGAAACAAAAACATTCAGTACTTC
CDR3aa: CASSLAAGNKNIQYF